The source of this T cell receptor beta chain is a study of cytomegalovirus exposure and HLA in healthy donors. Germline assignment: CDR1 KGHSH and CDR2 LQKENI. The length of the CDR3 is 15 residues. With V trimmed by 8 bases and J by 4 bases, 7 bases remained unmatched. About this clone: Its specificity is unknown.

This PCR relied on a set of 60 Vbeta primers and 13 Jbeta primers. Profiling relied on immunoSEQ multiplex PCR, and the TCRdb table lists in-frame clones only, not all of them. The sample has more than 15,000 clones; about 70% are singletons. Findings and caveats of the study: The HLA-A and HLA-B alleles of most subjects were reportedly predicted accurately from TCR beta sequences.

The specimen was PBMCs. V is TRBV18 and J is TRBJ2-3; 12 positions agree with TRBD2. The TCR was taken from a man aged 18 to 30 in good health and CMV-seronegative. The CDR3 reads CASTRTSGIADTQYF. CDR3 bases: TGTGCCAGCACCCGGACTAGCGGGATAGCAGATACGCAGTATTTT.